Listed here are 10 T cell receptor beta chains from one sample, sequenced in a study of shared clonotypes between healthy human individuals. Libraries were prepared by immunoSEQ multiplex PCR; TCRdb keeps only in-frame clonotypes and omits some of them. This table holds about 600,000 clones, about 96% found once. Input material: naive CD4+ T cells sorted from blood. Subset meaning: CD45RA+ positively selected. The source of these receptors is a woman under 40 in good health.

This clone occurred once. The chain employs TRBV27 and TRBJ2-3; tentative D call: TRBD2 (6 bases). CDR1 MNHEY and CDR2 SMNVEV come from the germline V gene (reference sequence). Deletions cut 2 bases from V and 10 bases from J, with 19 bases between. The CDR3 spans 15 residues. The CDR3 DNA reads TGTGCCAGCAGTTTAGACGGGAGTCCCCGGTGGGCGCAGTATTTT. Translated, it gives CASSLDGSPRWAQYF.

The CDR3 reads CASSIRGGHEQYF. CDR3 nucleotide sequence: TGTGCCAGCAGCATACGGGGAGGGCACGAGCAGTACTTC. The genes are TRBV7-3 and TRBJ2-7; 7 positions agree with TRBD2. CDR3 length equals 13 residues. V was clipped by 5 bases and J by 5 bases; unmatched bases: 6. Germline V lookup: CDR1 SGHTA, CDR2 FQGTGA. Supplemented by reference TRBV7-3 and TRBJ2-7, the full variable domain reads GAGVSQTPSNKVTEKGKYVELRCDPISGHTALYWYRQSLGQGPEFLIYFQGTGAADDSGLPNDRFFAVRPEGSVSTLKIQRTERGDSAVYLCASSIRGGHEQYFGPGTRLTVT.

V gene TRBV6-4 combines with J gene TRBJ2-3; 11 bases are shared with TRBD2. Germline assignment: CDR1 MRHNA and CDR2 SNTAGT. The CDR3 is 16 residues long. V was pared by 0 bases and J by 5 bases, with 4 bases of the junction left unmatched. For the CDR3, the DNA is TGTGCCAGCAGTGACTCAGGGCTAGCGGGAGGAGATACGCAGTATTTT. Translated: CASSDSGLAGGDTQYF.

The chain has TRBV10-3 and TRBJ2-5; 7 bases line up with TRBD1. After removal of 4 bases from V and 6 bases from J, the junction contained 11 bases not matched to a gene. Germline V lookup: CDR1 ENHRY, CDR2 SYGVKD. The CDR3 extends over 15 amino acids. Here the CDR3 DNA reads TGTGCCATCAGTGGGGCAGGGGGTATGGAAAAGACCCAGTACTTC. Translating gives CAISGAGGMEKTQYF.

The rearrangement uses TRBV5-8 and TRBJ2-7; 8 bases match TRBD1. CDR1 is SGHTS, CDR2 YDEGEE, per germline. The CDR3 length is 15 residues. The J segment lost 0 bases and the V segment lost 4 bases, leaving 6 bases of the junction unmatched. CDR3 DNA sequence: TGTGCCAGCAGCCTAAGGACAGGGAGCTCCTACGAGCAGTACTTC. Amino acids: CASSLRTGSSYEQYF.

V is TRBV2 and J is TRBJ2-1; 8 nucleotides line up with TRBD1. The length of the CDR3 is 16 residues. CDR1 is SNHLY, CDR2 FYNNEI, per germline. Trimming removed 4 bases from V and 1 base from J; junction bases left unmatched: 6. The CDR3 DNA reads as TGTGCCAGCAGTGGGGGACAGGCTCTATCCTACAATGAGCAGTTCTTC. Translation: CASSGGQALSYNEQFF.

The V call is TRBV11-2, the J call TRBJ2-1, with 7 bases lining up with TRBD1. V dropped 6 bases and J dropped 3; count of bases not matched to a gene: 8. Germline V gene sequence: CDR1 SGHAT, CDR2 FQNNGV. This CDR3 has 15 residues. The CDR3 DNA reads as TGTGCCAGCAGAGACTCGGACAGGAACTACAATGAGCAGTTCTTC. Translating gives CASRDSDRNYNEQFF.

This chain joins TRBV5-1 and TRBJ2-5; the D call may be TRBD1 or TRBD2 (5 bases each). Gene TRBJ2-7 matches the end of the DNA better, so the J call may be wrong. CDR1 and CDR2 from the germline V gene are SGHRS and YFSETQ. This CDR3 region has 17 residues. The CDR3 reads CASSLTRRKIGDYEQYF. In DNA form, the CDR3 reads TGCGCCAGCAGCTTGACTAGGAGGAAAATAGGGGACTACGAGCAGTACTTC.

The gene calls are TRBV2 and TRBJ2-1; TRBD1 might be the D (5 bases). The germline V gene has CDR1 SNHLY and CDR2 FYNNEI. V lost 8 bases and J 0 bases, leaving 11 bases between the germline ends. The CDR3 consists of 14 residues. The CDR3 region is CASGQGYSYNEQFF. In DNA, the CDR3 is TGTGCCAGCGGGCAGGGTTACTCCTACAATGAGCAGTTCTTC. The variable domain in full, completed from reference TRBV2 and TRBJ2-1, reads EPEVTQTPSHQVTQMGQEVILRCVPISNHLYFYWYRQILGQKVEFLVSFYNNEISEKSEIFDDQFSVERPDGSNFTLKIRSTKLEDSAMYFCASGQGYSYNEQFFGPGTRLTVL.

The V and J genes are TRBV14 and TRBJ2-3; D not resolved. Germline lookup yields CDR1 SGHDN and CDR2 FVKESK. Trimming took 4 bases from V and 2 from J, leaving 13 bases between them. The CDR3 totals 15 residues. CDR3 region: CASSRDLGYTDTQYF. In DNA, the CDR3 is TGTGCCAGCAGCCGAGATTTGGGTTACACAGATACGCAGTATTTT. The whole variable domain, filled in from reference TRBV14 and TRBJ2-3, reads EAGVTQFPSHSVIEKGQTVTLRCDPISGHDNLYWYRRVMGKEIKFLLHFVKESKQDESGMPNNRFLAERTGGTYSTLKVQPAELEDSGVYFCASSRDLGYTDTQYFGPGTRLTVL.